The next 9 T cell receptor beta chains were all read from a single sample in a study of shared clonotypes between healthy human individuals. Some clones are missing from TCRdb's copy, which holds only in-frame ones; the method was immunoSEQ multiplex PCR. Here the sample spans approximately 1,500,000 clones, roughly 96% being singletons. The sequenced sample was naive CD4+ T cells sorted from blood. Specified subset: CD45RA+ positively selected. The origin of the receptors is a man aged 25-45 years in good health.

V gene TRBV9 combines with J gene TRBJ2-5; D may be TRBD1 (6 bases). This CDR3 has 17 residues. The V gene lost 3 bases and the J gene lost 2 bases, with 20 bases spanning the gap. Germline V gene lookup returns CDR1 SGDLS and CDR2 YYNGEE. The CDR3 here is CASSAETGFSPQETQYF. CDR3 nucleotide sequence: TGTGCCAGCAGCGCAGAGACAGGTTTCTCCCCTCAAGAGACCCAGTACTTC.

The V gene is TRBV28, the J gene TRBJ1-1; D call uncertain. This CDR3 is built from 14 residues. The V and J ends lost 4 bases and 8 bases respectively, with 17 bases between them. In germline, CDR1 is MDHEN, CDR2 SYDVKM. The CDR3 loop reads CASSSPLRSGEAFF. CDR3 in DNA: TGTGCCAGCAGTTCCCCCCTTAGATCGGGAGAAGCTTTCTTT. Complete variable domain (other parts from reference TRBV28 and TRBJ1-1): DVKVTQSSRYLVKRTGEKVFLECVQDMDHENMFWYRQDPGLGLRLIYFSYDVKMKEKGDIPEGYSVSREKKERFSLILESASTNQTSMYLCASSSPLRSGEAFFGQGTRLTVV.

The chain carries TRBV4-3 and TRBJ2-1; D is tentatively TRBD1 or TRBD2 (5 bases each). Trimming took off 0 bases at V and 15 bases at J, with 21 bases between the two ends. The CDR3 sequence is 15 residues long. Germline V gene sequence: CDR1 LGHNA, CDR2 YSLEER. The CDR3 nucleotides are TGCGCCAGCAGCCAAGATTCAGGGCCGGGGCTATCTCGGTTCTTC. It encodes CASSQDSGPGLSRFF.

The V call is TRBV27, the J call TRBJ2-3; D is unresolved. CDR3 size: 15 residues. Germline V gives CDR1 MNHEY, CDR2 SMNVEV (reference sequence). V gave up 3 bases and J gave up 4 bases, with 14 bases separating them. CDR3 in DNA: TGTGCCAGCAGTTTTATCCGAGGCCCCCCAGATACGCAGTATTTT. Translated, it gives CASSFIRGPPDTQYF.

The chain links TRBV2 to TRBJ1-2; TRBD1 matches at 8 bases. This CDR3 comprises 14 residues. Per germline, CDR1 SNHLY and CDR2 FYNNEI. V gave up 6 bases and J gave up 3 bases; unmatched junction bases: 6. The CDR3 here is CASSQLTGDYGYTF. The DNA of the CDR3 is TGTGCCAGCAGCCAGTTGACAGGGGACTATGGCTACACCTTC.

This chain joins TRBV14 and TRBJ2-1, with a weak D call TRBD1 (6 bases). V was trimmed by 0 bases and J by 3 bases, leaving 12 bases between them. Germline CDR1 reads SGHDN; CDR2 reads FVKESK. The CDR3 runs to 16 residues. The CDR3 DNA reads TGTGCCAGCAGCCAAGATAAGGGGGTGGTCTACAATGAGCAGTTCTTC. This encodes CASSQDKGVVYNEQFF.

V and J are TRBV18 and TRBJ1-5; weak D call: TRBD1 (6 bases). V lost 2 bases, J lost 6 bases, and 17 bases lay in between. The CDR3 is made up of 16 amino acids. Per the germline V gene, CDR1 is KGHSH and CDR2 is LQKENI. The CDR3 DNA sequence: TGTGCCAGCTCACCAGCGACCGGGACAAAGGGTCAGCCCCAGCATTTT. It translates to CASSPATGTKGQPQHF.

The chain's CDR3 is CATSRDRPGTDTQYF. The CDR3, as DNA: TGTGCCACCAGCAGAGATAGGCCAGGCACAGATACGCAGTATTTT. V and J are TRBV15 and TRBJ2-3; unclear D gene. From germline, CDR1 is LNHNV and CDR2 YYDKDF (reference sequence). The CDR3 is made up of 15 amino acids. The V end was cut by 0 bases, the J end by 1 base, with 8 bases between.

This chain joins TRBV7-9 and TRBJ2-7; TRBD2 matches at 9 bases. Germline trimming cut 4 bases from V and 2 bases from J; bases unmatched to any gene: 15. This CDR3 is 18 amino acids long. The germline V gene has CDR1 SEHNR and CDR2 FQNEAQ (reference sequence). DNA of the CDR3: TGTGCCAGCAGCTGGGGGGTAAGAAGGACTAGCGATACCTACGAGCAGTACTTC. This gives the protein CASSWGVRRTSDTYEQYF.